This TCR beta chain was obtained from a study of blood T cell repertoires in COVID-19. TCRdb keeps only in-frame clones here, not all; method: immunoSEQ multiplex PCR. The sample records 250,000 to 400,000 clones, around 87% being singletons. Looked up from germline, CDR1 is MDHEN and CDR2 is SYDVKM. This CDR3 spans 17 amino acids. Trimming took 3 bases from V and 3 from J, leaving 20 bases between them. Sequenced: peripheral blood. The V call is TRBV28, the J call TRBJ1-2; D possibly corresponds to TRBD1 (5 bases). The clonotype comes from a man between 45 and 60 years old with active or convalescent COVID-19. CDR3 bases: TGTGCCAGCAGTTTGTTAGAGGGTTCGGGGGAACACTATGGCTACACCTTC. Translation gives CASSLLEGSGEHYGYTF.